Each of the 10 T cell receptor beta chains below was sequenced from the same sample in a study of regulatory T cells in long-lasting Graves disease (dated by TCRdb to the early 2020s). Libraries were built with multiplex PCR. TCRdb names Illumina HiSeq 4000 as the instrument used. TCR beta libraries were built with iRepertoire HTBI primers and Arm-PCR amplification of CDR3 regions. TCRdb redid the processing of the public reads, applying fastp at Q25 and MiXCR, and retained in-frame beta chains. All rows with the same CDR3 protein become a single entry with the most common DNA and genes. The sample data list roughly 420,000 distinct CDR3 sequences, and 12% to 15% of these were observed just once. The ten top clones hold approximately 17% of the sample. The meaning of the sample's time point label: newly diagnosed GD, antithyroid drugs for less than 3 months. For both TCR sequencing and RNA sequencing, RNA was extracted from PBMCs using TRIzol.

These data were also reused for a study on T cells in Graves' hyperthyroidism and ophthalmopathy.

Sample: peripheral blood mononuclear cells (PBMCs), taken at new diagnosis, from a patient treated with antithyroid drugs. These receptors all come from a woman aged 45-60 years with Graves disease. Donor details come from another sample of the same person, matched by shared clones.

This rearrangement joins TRBV25-1 to TRBJ2-7; D gene ambiguous. CDR3 length equals 13 residues. The germline V gene has CDR1 MGHDK and CDR2 SYGVNS. Trimming shortened V by 5 bases and J by 2 bases, and 10 bases separated the two germline ends. DNA of the CDR3: TGTGCCAGCAGTAGACTCAACGCCTACGAGCAGTACTTC. This codes for CASSRLNAYEQYF.

The chain couples TRBV25-1 to TRBJ1-5; no clear D. The V and J ends lost 3 bases and 4 bases respectively, with 7 bases between them. The CDR3 totals 13 residues. In germline, CDR1 is MGHDK, CDR2 SYGVNS. CDR3 sequence: CASSEPGNQPQHF. The CDR3 nucleotides read TGTGCCAGCAGTGAGCCTGGAAATCAGCCCCAGCATTTT.

This clonotype was counted ten times or more. The chain carries TRBV12-3 or TRBV12-4 and TRBJ1-1; no firm D call. The CDR3 covers 15 residues. V dropped 4 bases and J dropped 1 base, with 13 bases sitting between them. This CDR3 is CASSSPTEKNTEAFF. Written as DNA, the CDR3 is TGTGCCAGCAGTTCCCCGACGGAAAAGAACACTGAAGCTTTCTTT.

The chain carries TRBV20-1 and TRBJ1-1; 11 bases agree with TRBD1. Trimming removed 1 base from V and 1 base from J; junction bases left unmatched: 8. The CDR3 is made up of 17 amino acids. Germline CDR1 is DFQATT and CDR2 is SNEGSKA (reference sequence). Written as DNA, the CDR3 is TGCAGTGCTAGAGGTTGGACAGGGGGCCATGGGAACACTGAAGCTTTCTTT. This gives the protein CSARGWTGGHGNTEAFF.

V gene TRBV19 combines with J gene TRBJ2-7, with 8 bases that match TRBD1. The ends lost 1 base at V and 5 bases at J; junction bases unmatched: 10. The germline V gene encodes CDR1 LNHDA and CDR2 SQIVND (reference sequence). This CDR3 region has 16 residues. The CDR3 loop reads CASSIGVGQVGNEQYF. The CDR3 DNA is TGTGCCAGTAGTATAGGGGTGGGACAGGTTGGCAACGAGCAGTACTTC.

This chain joins TRBV28 and TRBJ1-4; D uncertain. CDR3 length: 11 residues. V was cut by 8 bases and J by 5 bases, with 6 bases left in between. Germline V lookup: CDR1 MDHEN, CDR2 SYDVKM. The chain's CDR3 is CASHENEKLFF. Written as DNA, the CDR3 is TGTGCCAGCCATGAAAATGAAAAACTGTTTTTT.

This sequence joins TRBV28 and TRBJ2-7, with 7 bases aligning to TRBD1. Losses at the gene ends were 4 bases for V and 4 bases for J; bases not matched to a gene: 7. CDR1 MDHEN and CDR2 SYDVKM come from the germline V gene. There are 14 residues in the CDR3. Written as DNA, the CDR3 is TGTGCCAGCAGTTGGGACAGTTTACCGTACGAGCAGTACTTC. This encodes CASSWDSLPYEQYF.

The chain uses TRBV18 and TRBJ2-3, with no clear D. Germline V gives CDR1 KGHSH, CDR2 LQKENI. The CDR3 extends over 16 amino acids. Trimming pared 2 bases from V and 0 bases from J, leaving 12 bases between. CDR3: CASSPRMRTSTDTQYF. The CDR3 DNA follows: TGTGCCAGCTCACCAAGGATGCGCACTAGCACAGATACGCAGTATTTT.

This clonotype occurred a few times. The chain carries TRBV28 and TRBJ1-1; 8 bases align to TRBD1. The CDR3 sequence is 14 residues long. Germline CDR1 and CDR2: MDHEN and SYDVKM. The V and J ends lost 6 bases and 7 bases, in that order; junction bases with no gene match: 10. The CDR3 DNA is TGTGCCAGCAGGGGGCCGACAGGGGCATATGAAGCTTTCTTT. As protein: CASRGPTGAYEAFF.

This clonotype was counted many times. The J gene is TRBJ2-1, the V gene TRBV7-6; D might be TRBD1 (6 bases). V was trimmed by 5 bases and J by 8 bases, leaving 13 bases between them. The CDR3 loop spans 13 amino acids. Germline CDR1 and CDR2: SGHVS and FNYEAQ. Written as DNA, the CDR3 is TGTGCCAGCAGCACCCCACAGGGCGATGAGCAGTTCTTC. Its translation is CASSTPQGDEQFF.